A selection of T cell receptor beta chains follows, all from one sample in a study of blood T cell repertoires in COVID-19. Only in-frame clones appear in the TCRdb table, and some are missing; sequencing was by immunoSEQ multiplex PCR. The data contain 200,000 to 300,000 clones, roughly 82% of them singletons. Sequencing was performed on peripheral blood. These receptors all come from an older woman with acute or convalescent COVID-19. Both conserved end residues are part of each CDR3. Each record gives: J gene, V gene, clone size, CDR3 length, D gene, CDR3 DNA, CDR3 protein. D genes are given only for firm matches. Only some rows state a clone size, as once, few, many or a class for expanded clones.

j_gene: TRBJ2-1
v_gene: TRBV2
abundance: NA
len: 14
d_gene: NA
CDR3nt: TGTGCCAGCAGCCCCCTAGCACGCTACAATGAGCAGTTCTTC
CDR3aa: CASSPLARYNEQFF

j_gene: TRBJ2-2
v_gene: TRBV7-7
abundance: NA
len: 15
d_gene: TRBD1
CDR3nt: TGTGCCAGCAGCCCAGGACAGGGGGCCGCCGGGGAGCTGTTTTTT
CDR3aa: CASSPGQGAAGELFF

j_gene: TRBJ1-1
v_gene: TRBV2
abundance: NA
len: 13
d_gene: NA
CDR3nt: TGTGCCAGCAGCAGGGTTACGAACACTGAAGCTTTCTTT
CDR3aa: CASSRVTNTEAFF

j_gene: TRBJ1-1
v_gene: TRBV6-2/TRBV6-3
abundance: few
len: 14
d_gene: TRBD1
CDR3nt: TGTGCCAGCAGTCTCGGACAGGAGGGCACTGAAGCTTTCTTT
CDR3aa: CASSLGQEGTEAFF

j_gene: TRBJ1-5
v_gene: TRBV5-4
abundance: NA
len: 15
d_gene: NA
CDR3nt: TGTGCCAGCAGCAGCGACCCATGGGGCAATCAGCCCCAGCATTTT
CDR3aa: CASSSDPWGNQPQHF

j_gene: TRBJ2-2
v_gene: TRBV3-1/TRBV3-2
abundance: NA
len: 17
d_gene: NA
CDR3nt: TGTGCCAGCAGCCAAGTTTGGGGGCCCACGAACACCGGGGAGCTGTTTTTT
CDR3aa: CASSQVWGPTNTGELFF

j_gene: TRBJ2-1
v_gene: TRBV12-5
abundance: few
len: 16
d_gene: NA
CDR3nt: TGTGCTAGTGGTCCTCCCACAGGGAGCTCCTACAATGAGCAGTTCTTC
CDR3aa: CASGPPTGSSYNEQFF

j_gene: TRBJ2-3
v_gene: TRBV5-1
abundance: NA
len: 17
d_gene: TRBD2
CDR3nt: TGCGCCAGCAGCCCGCTAAAGACTAGCGGGGGGACAGATACGCAGTATTTT
CDR3aa: CASSPLKTSGGTDTQYF

j_gene: TRBJ2-7
v_gene: TRBV6-6
abundance: NA
len: 13
d_gene: TRBD1
CDR3nt: TGTGCCAGCAGGCGACAGGGGGAGATCGAGCAGTACTTC
CDR3aa: CASRRQGEIEQYF

j_gene: TRBJ2-7
v_gene: TRBV7-2
abundance: NA
len: 14
d_gene: TRBD1
CDR3nt: TGTGCCAGCAGCTCAACAGGGGCCTCCTACGAGCAGTACTTC
CDR3aa: CASSSTGASYEQYF

j_gene: TRBJ1-1
v_gene: TRBV10-3
abundance: NA
len: 13
d_gene: NA
CDR3nt: TGTGCCATCAGTGAGTCGGGGGGGGCTGAAGCTTTCTTT
CDR3aa: CAISESGGAEAFF

j_gene: TRBJ1-5
v_gene: TRBV7-2
abundance: NA
len: 13
d_gene: NA
CDR3nt: TGTGCCAGCAGCTTAGATAGCGGTCAGCCCCAGCATTTT
CDR3aa: CASSLDSGQPQHF

j_gene: TRBJ2-5
v_gene: TRBV4-2
abundance: few
len: 18
d_gene: TRBD2
CDR3nt: TGTGCCAGCAGCCAAAGACTAGCGGGGGGGCCTCGGGGTGAGACCCAGTACTTC
CDR3aa: CASSQRLAGGPRGETQYF

j_gene: TRBJ2-1
v_gene: TRBV5-1
abundance: NA
len: 14
d_gene: NA
CDR3nt: TGCGCCAGCAGCTTGGCTGGGCAGACCAATGAGCAGTTCTTC
CDR3aa: CASSLAGQTNEQFF

j_gene: TRBJ2-1
v_gene: TRBV7-9
abundance: NA
len: 15
d_gene: NA
CDR3nt: TGTGCCAGCGAACGACAGCTTAGCTCCTACAATGAGCAGTTCTTC
CDR3aa: CASERQLSSYNEQFF

j_gene: TRBJ1-1
v_gene: TRBV5-6
abundance: NA
len: 15
d_gene: NA
CDR3nt: TGTGCCAGCAGCTTGCGGCGCATAAAGGGGACTGAAGCTTTCTTT
CDR3aa: CASSLRRIKGTEAFF

j_gene: TRBJ1-5
v_gene: TRBV28
abundance: NA
len: 11
d_gene: NA
CDR3nt: TGTGTCAGCAGCTCCAATCAGCCCCAGCATTTT
CDR3aa: CVSSSNQPQHF

j_gene: TRBJ2-5
v_gene: TRBV9
abundance: NA
len: 16
d_gene: TRBD1
CDR3nt: TGTGCCAGCAGCGTATCAGGACAGGGTGGGGCAGAGACCCAGTACTTC
CDR3aa: CASSVSGQGGAETQYF

j_gene: TRBJ1-1
v_gene: TRBV27
abundance: NA
len: 15
d_gene: TRBD1
CDR3nt: TGTGCCAGCAGTCCACGCCCGGCAGGGGGGACTGAAGCTTTCTTT
CDR3aa: CASSPRPAGGTEAFF

j_gene: TRBJ1-4
v_gene: TRBV7-9
abundance: NA
len: 15
d_gene: TRBD1
CDR3nt: TGTGCCAGCAGCCGCCGGGACAGGGCAAGGGAAAAACTGTTTTTT
CDR3aa: CASSRRDRAREKLFF